This T cell receptor beta chain was profiled in a study of blood T cell repertoires in COVID-19. Study overall: The study drew acute and convalescent COVID-19 samples from the United States, Italy and Spain.

The germline gives CDR1 SGHRS, CDR2 YFSETQ. V lost 0 bases and J lost 4; bases outside the gene matches: 8. The CDR3 runs 16 residues. As handled by the study authors: Amplification of reference gene primers was used by the study to estimate nucleated cell counts. Some clones are missing from TCRdb's copy, which holds only in-frame ones; the method was immunoSEQ multiplex PCR. V, J and clone size were drawn from that table, and D and trimming were deduced from the DNA. Of about 36,000 clones in the sample, roughly 89% were seen once. Source material: peripheral blood. This TCR was recovered from a man aged 60-69 years with active or convalescent COVID-19. This chain uses TRBV5-1 with TRBJ2-7, with 9 positions matching TRBD1. The DNA of the CDR3 is TGCGCCAGCAGCTTGGATTTTTGGGGGACAGGGTACGAGCAGTACTTC. Residues: CASSLDFWGTGYEQYF.